One sample yielded the 20 T cell receptor beta chains listed below, sequenced in a study of T cell responses to AZD1222 COVID-19 vaccine. TCRdb keeps only in-frame clones here, not all; method: immunoSEQ multiplex PCR. The table lists 150,000 to 200,000 clones, about nine tenths of them singletons, with roughly 6% in the top ten. This specimen was peripheral blood, taken on day 0 of AZD1222 vaccination. Source of these receptors: an adult in good health.

This CDR3 reads CASSLSDSASGANVLTF. In DNA, the CDR3 is TGCGCCAGCAGCCTTAGCGATTCAGCCTCTGGGGCCAACGTCCTGACTTTC. The chain carries TRBV5-1 and TRBJ2-6; tentative D call: TRBD2 (5 bases). The V end was cut by 4 bases, the J end by 0 bases, with 14 bases between. The germline V gene has CDR1 SGHRS and CDR2 YFSETQ. CDR3 length equals 17 residues.

This chain uses TRBV30 with TRBJ2-7; D remains unclear. CDR1 and CDR2 from the germline V gene are GTSNPN and SVGIG (reference sequence). The CDR3 is made up of 17 amino acids. The V gene lost 1 base and the J gene lost 1 base, with 20 bases spanning the gap. CDR3 DNA sequence: TGTGCCTGGAGTGGAGGACGGAGCTTTCACATTTCCTACGAGCAGTACTTC. Translating it yields CAWSGGRSFHISYEQYF.

The genes are TRBV29-1 and TRBJ2-7; tentatively, D is TRBD1 (6 bases). Trimming stripped 6 bases from V and 0 bases from J, with 12 bases between. This CDR3 spans 13 amino acids. The germline CDR1 and CDR2 sequences are SQVTM and ANQGSEA. CDR3 nucleotides: TGCAGCGTCTCCGGGACAAACTCCTACGAGCAGTACTTC. It yields the protein CSVSGTNSYEQYF.

The rearrangement uses TRBV7-9 and TRBJ1-1; 8 nucleotides agree with TRBD1. Germline V gene lookup returns CDR1 SEHNR and CDR2 FQNEAQ (reference sequence). V trimming: 5 bases; J trimming: 11 bases; junction bases outside the gene matches: 7. The CDR3 covers 12 residues. The CDR3 sequence is CASSPTTGAAFF. In nucleotides, the CDR3 is TGTGCCAGCAGCCCAACGACAGGGGCCGCTTTCTTT.

The chain carries TRBV5-4 and TRBJ1-6; no definite D call. Per the germline V gene, CDR1 is SGHNT and CDR2 is YYREEE (reference sequence). This CDR3 spans 17 amino acids. Trimming cost V 0 bases and J 1 base, with 11 bases left between them. CDR3 in amino acids: CASSLAVAGSYNSPLHF. The CDR3, as DNA: TGTGCCAGCAGCTTGGCCGTAGCTGGTTCCTATAATTCACCCCTCCACTTT.

The CDR3 DNA reads TGTGCCATCGCAGACAGAACGCATTTT. It translates to CAIADRTHF. This sequence joins TRBV19 and TRBJ1-5; D is perhaps TRBD1 (5 bases). Trimming shortened V by 10 bases and J by 15 bases, and 13 bases separated the two germline ends. Germline assignment: CDR1 LNHDA and CDR2 SQIVND (reference sequence). The CDR3 spans 9 residues.

This clone was picked up a small number of times. The J gene is TRBJ2-5, the V gene TRBV5-4; 7 nucleotides agree with TRBD1. Looked up from germline, CDR1 is SGHNT and CDR2 is YYREEE (reference sequence). V was clipped by 2 bases and J by 2 bases; unmatched bases: 9. The CDR3 has 16 amino acids. For the CDR3, the DNA is TGTGCCAGCAGCTTCCCCTCGGGACAGAAACAAGAGACCCAGTACTTC. Encoded protein: CASSFPSGQKQETQYF.

The chain is built from TRBV4-2 and TRBJ1-4, with D possibly TRBD1 on 5 matching bases. The V end was cut by 0 bases, the J end by 7 bases, with 24 bases between. This CDR3 has 19 residues. Germline loops: CDR1 LGHNA, CDR2 YNFKEQ. CDR3 bases: TGTGCCAGCAGCCAAGATCTCCCAGGCAGGGTGGAGAGAAGTGAAAAACTGTTTTTT. This encodes CASSQDLPGRVERSEKLFF.

The gene calls are TRBV27 and TRBJ1-4, with 7 bases matching TRBD1. Germline CDR1 reads MNHEY; CDR2 reads SMNVEV (reference sequence). This CDR3 region has 14 residues. V was pared by 4 bases and J by 1 base, with 0 bases of the junction left unmatched. CDR3 region: CASSYRGTNEKLFF. In nucleotides, the CDR3 is TGTGCCAGCAGTTACAGGGGAACTAATGAAAAACTGTTTTTT.

The chain employs TRBV30 and TRBJ1-2; 8 bases are shared with TRBD1. CDR3 length: 11 amino acids. Trimming at V came to 5 bases and at J to 8 bases, leaving 4 bases not matched to a gene. Germline V gene lookup returns CDR1 GTSNPN and CDR2 SVGIG (reference sequence). CDR3 sequence reads: CAWQGAHGYTF. Written as DNA, the CDR3 is TGTGCCTGGCAGGGGGCGCACGGCTACACCTTC.

The chain employs TRBV4-2 and TRBJ1-5, with D perhaps TRBD1 (5 bases). In germline, CDR1 is LGHNA, CDR2 YNFKEQ. The germline V and J ends were trimmed by 0 bases and 0 bases, with 15 bases remaining between them. CDR3 length equals 18 residues. CDR3 nucleotide sequence: TGTGCCAGCAGCCAAGATCGCGGGGGGATGTTTAGCAATCAGCCCCAGCATTTT. Translating gives CASSQDRGGMFSNQPQHF.

V and J are TRBV30 and TRBJ2-7; TRBD2 matches 9 bases. The CDR3 consists of 13 residues. The junction had 1 base not matched to a gene; V was cut back by 4 bases and J by 0 bases. CDR1 is GTSNPN and CDR2 is SVGIG in the germline V gene (reference sequence). The CDR3 coding sequence is TGTGCCTGGACTAGCGGGACCTCCTACGAGCAGTACTTC. This gives the protein CAWTSGTSYEQYF.

This chain connects TRBV9 to TRBJ2-1; 10 bases align to TRBD2. The V segment lost 1 base and the J segment 1 base; nucleotides outside the gene matches: 11. This CDR3 region has 19 residues. Per the germline V gene, CDR1 is SGDLS and CDR2 is YYNGEE. The CDR3 coding sequence is TGTGCCAGCAGCGTAAGTTTTAGCGGGGGGAGTGGGTCCTACAATGAGCAGTTCTTC. It encodes CASSVSFSGGSGSYNEQFF. The entire variable domain, with the rest obtained from reference TRBV9 and TRBJ2-1, is as follows: DSGVTQTPKHLITATGQRVTLRCSPRSGDLSVYWYQQSLDQGLQFLIQYYNGEERAKGNILERFSAQQFPDLHSELNLSSLELGDSALYFCASSVSFSGGSGSYNEQFFGPGTRLTVL.

This clone was recorded only once. The rearrangement joins TRBV4-2 to TRBJ1-5; tentatively, D is TRBD1 (5 bases). Trimming removed 4 bases from V and 0 bases from J, with 22 bases in between. This CDR3 is 19 amino acids long. CDR1 is LGHNA, CDR2 YNFKEQ, per germline. The CDR3 loop reads CASSPTYRPLRDSNQPQHF. In DNA form, the CDR3 reads TGTGCCAGCAGCCCAACGTACAGGCCCTTGCGTGATAGCAATCAGCCCCAGCATTTT.

This rearrangement joins TRBV14 to TRBJ2-7; TRBD2 is a possible D gene (5 bases). The CDR3 has 13 residues. Trimming stripped 0 bases from V and 6 bases from J, with 9 bases between. Germline V CDR1 and CDR2: SGHDN, FVKESK. The CDR3 DNA reads as TGTGCCAGCAGCCAAGATTTGAGGGCCGAGCAGTACTTC. Its protein is CASSQDLRAEQYF.

This chain connects TRBV3-1 (or the pseudogene TRBV3-2) to TRBJ2-7, with 8 bases that match TRBD1. This CDR3 is 15 amino acids long. V gave up 0 bases and J gave up 5 bases; unmatched junction bases: 6. Germline V gene lookup returns CDR1 LGHDT and CDR2 YNNKEL (reference sequence). In DNA form, the CDR3 reads TGTGCCAGCAGCCAAGATAGACAGGGGAGCAACGAGCAGTACTTC. It yields the protein CASSQDRQGSNEQYF.

The V and J genes are TRBV4-1 and TRBJ2-7, with D hard to call. The length of the CDR3 is 15 residues. Germline V gene lookup returns CDR1 MGHRA and CDR2 YSYEKL. V lost 0 bases to trimming and J lost 3 bases, with 12 bases between them. CDR3 in DNA: TGCGCCAGCAGCCAAGATCCTTTCGTGCTCTACGAGCAGTACTTC. It codes for CASSQDPFVLYEQYF.

The chain joins TRBV2 to TRBJ2-1; TRBD2 matches 9 bases. Germline values: CDR1 SNHLY, CDR2 FYNNEI. The CDR3 sequence is 18 residues long. J gave up 3 bases and V 6 bases, and 15 bases lay outside the gene matches. This CDR3 is CASRGLAGGLKNYNEQFF. CDR3 bases: TGTGCCAGCAGGGGACTGGCGGGGGGGCTTAAGAACTACAATGAGCAGTTCTTC.

This chain links TRBV27 with TRBJ1-2, with D uncertain. There are 16 residues in the CDR3. The germline gives CDR1 MNHEY, CDR2 SMNVEV (reference sequence). V shed 3 bases and J shed 8 bases, with 22 bases lying between them. CDR3 protein: CASSLIGEIGVRGYTF. CDR3 nucleotides: TGTGCCAGCAGTTTGATTGGGGAGATCGGCGTGAGAGGCTACACCTTC.

The J gene is TRBJ2-5, the V gene TRBV10-3, with D possibly called TRBD1 or TRBD2 (5 bases each). The germline gives CDR1 ENHRY, CDR2 SYGVKD. Trimming pared 6 bases from V and 6 bases from J, leaving 14 bases between. The CDR3 totals 13 residues. The CDR3 bases are TGTGCCATCAGAGGGGCTGGGAGAAAGACCCAGTACTTC. Amino acid sequence: CAIRGAGRKTQYF.